These 17 T cell receptor beta chains were sequenced from one sample in a study of blood T cell repertoires in COVID-19. Sequencing used immunoSEQ multiplex PCR; TCRdb keeps in-frame clones, though not all of them. The data show about 50,000 clones, around 76% seen once. The sequenced material came from peripheral blood. Receptors originate from a man aged 45-60 years with active or convalescent COVID-19.

This rearrangement joins TRBV10-1 to TRBJ2-3, with 12 bases identical to TRBD2. The CDR3 covers 16 residues. Germline trimming cut 5 bases from V and 4 bases from J; bases unmatched to any gene: 7. CDR1 WNHNN and CDR2 SYGVQD come from the germline V gene (reference sequence). CDR3 amino acids: CASSTGLAGLSDTQYF. DNA for the CDR3: TGCGCCAGCAGTACTGGACTAGCGGGATTGTCAGATACGCAGTATTTT.

This chain links TRBV19 with TRBJ2-1, with a tentative D call TRBD1 (6 bases). The CDR3 has 15 amino acids. V was shortened by 7 bases and J by 0 bases, with 13 bases between the two germline ends. CDR1 is LNHDA and CDR2 is SQIVND in the germline V gene (reference sequence). CDR3 DNA: TGTGCCAGTATGGGGGCAGCCGTCTCCTACAATGAGCAGTTCTTC. Encoded protein: CASMGAAVSYNEQFF.

The V call is TRBV7-9, the J call TRBJ2-5; the match to TRBD1 covers 9 bases. The J segment lost 5 bases and the V segment lost 5 bases, leaving 9 bases of the junction unmatched. CDR3 length: 15 amino acids. Germline CDR1 SEHNR, CDR2 FQNEAQ (reference sequence). The CDR3 bases are TGTGCCAGCAGCCCCCGGGACAGGGAGAGGGAGACCCAGTACTTC. This translates into CASSPRDRERETQYF.

The rearrangement joins TRBV30 to TRBJ1-2; 8 bases are a match to TRBD1. The CDR3 covers 13 residues. The V segment lost 5 bases and the J segment 5 bases; nucleotides outside the gene matches: 7. From germline, CDR1 is GTSNPN and CDR2 SVGIG (reference sequence). The CDR3 loop is CAWRPQGAYGYTF. The CDR3 DNA is TGTGCCTGGCGACCTCAGGGGGCTTATGGCTACACCTTC.

J is TRBJ1-5 and V is TRBV2; D is unresolved. CDR1 and CDR2 (germline): SNHLY, FYNNEI. The CDR3 length is 13 residues. V shed 7 bases and J shed 0 bases, with 7 bases lying between them. As DNA, the CDR3 is TGTGCCAGCAACGGGTATAGCAATCAGCCCCAGCATTTT. Translating it yields CASNGYSNQPQHF.

This chain connects TRBV12-3 or TRBV12-4 to TRBJ1-2; D may be TRBD1 (6 bases). CDR3 length: 13 residues. V shed 6 bases and J shed 8 bases, with 16 bases lying between them. CDR3 sequence reads: CASRDTGRWGYTF. The CDR3, as DNA: TGTGCCAGCAGAGATACAGGGAGATGGGGCTACACCTTC.

This clone has more than one count but fewer than ten. The chain couples TRBV5-1 to TRBJ2-3, with D maybe TRBD2 (6 bases). Germline lookup yields CDR1 SGHRS and CDR2 YFSETQ. Trimming cost V 7 bases and J 2 bases, with 14 bases left between them. The CDR3 consists of 14 residues. The chain's CDR3 is CASLTSRYTDTQYF. The CDR3 DNA is TGCGCCAGCTTAACTAGCCGTTACACAGATACGCAGTATTTT.

The chain links TRBV9 to TRBJ2-2; TRBD1 might be the D (5 bases). CDR3 length: 17 amino acids. Germline CDR1 reads SGDLS; CDR2 reads YYNGEE. Trimming shortened V by 0 bases and J by 3 bases, and 15 bases separated the two germline ends. CDR3 protein: CASSVGTGRWDTGELFF. The CDR3, as DNA: TGTGCCAGCAGCGTAGGAACAGGTAGATGGGACACCGGGGAGCTGTTTTTT. Full variable domain (missing parts from reference TRBV9 and TRBJ2-2): DSGVTQTPKHLITATGQRVTLRCSPRSGDLSVYWYQQSLDQGLQFLIQYYNGEERAKGNILERFSAQQFPDLHSELNLSSLELGDSALYFCASSVGTGRWDTGELFFGEGSRLTVL.

The table lists this clone with a count of one. The chain carries TRBV5-6 and TRBJ1-2; D remains ambiguous. V was pared by 0 bases and J by 0 bases, with 6 bases between. Germline V lookup: CDR1 SGHDT, CDR2 YYEEEE. CDR3 length: 14 amino acids. The CDR3 is CASSLVQSNYGYTF. CDR3 bases: TGTGCCAGCAGCTTGGTACAGTCTAACTATGGCTACACCTTC.

The V gene is TRBV2, the J gene TRBJ2-5; 8 bases fit TRBD1. The CDR3 has 15 residues. Looked up from germline, CDR1 is SNHLY and CDR2 is FYNNEI. V lost 3 bases to trimming and J lost 8 bases; unmatched junction nucleotides: 11. The CDR3 spells CASSDVGQGADTQYF. DNA for the CDR3: TGTGCCAGCAGTGATGTAGGTCAGGGGGCGGATACCCAGTACTTC.

Judged by abundance, this clone is medium-sized (0.01 to 0.1%). The chain joins TRBV5-1 to TRBJ2-7, with D hard to call. V lost 4 bases to trimming and J lost 0 bases, with 11 bases between them. CDR1 and CDR2 (germline): SGHRS, YFSETQ. This CDR3 is 14 amino acids long. The CDR3 region is CASSPHDISYEQYF. For the CDR3, the DNA is TGCGCCAGCAGCCCGCACGACATCTCCTACGAGCAGTACTTC.

This clone was counted a few times. J is TRBJ1-6 and V is TRBV2, with D uncertain. Trimming removed 2 bases from V and 12 bases from J, with 5 bases in between. CDR1 and CDR2 (germline): SNHLY, FYNNEI. The CDR3 loop spans 11 amino acids. The CDR3 DNA reads as TGTGCCAGCAGTGAACCAGTACCCCTCCACTTT. Translation: CASSEPVPLHF. The full variable domain, in which reference TRBV2 and TRBJ1-6 provide the parts outside the CDR3, is EPEVTQTPSHQVTQMGQEVILRCVPISNHLYFYWYRQILGQKVEFLVSFYNNEISEKSEIFDDQFSVERPDGSNFTLKIRSTKLEDSAMYFCASSEPVPLHFGNGTRLTVT.

This clone was detected only once. V is TRBV7-9 and J is TRBJ2-1; TRBD2 matches at 7 bases. CDR1 and CDR2 (germline): SEHNR, FQNEAQ (reference sequence). After removal of 5 bases from V and 7 bases from J, the junction contained 11 bases not matched to a gene. The length of the CDR3 is 15 residues. CDR3 nucleotide sequence: TGTGCCAGCAGCCGTCCCTTTGGGGGAGGGAATGAGCAGTTCTTC. This translates into CASSRPFGGGNEQFF. Combining the CDR3 with reference TRBV7-9 and TRBJ2-1 gives the whole variable domain DTGVSQNPRHKITKRGQNVTFRCDPISEHNRLYWYRQTLGQGPEFLTYFQNEAQLEKSRLLSDRFSAERPKGSFSTLEIQRTEQGDSAMYLCASSRPFGGGNEQFFGPGTRLTVL.

The table lists this clone with a count of one. The V call is TRBV19, the J call TRBJ1-2; possibly TRBD1 for D (6 bases). Germline V gene sequence: CDR1 LNHDA, CDR2 SQIVND (reference sequence). The CDR3 has 14 amino acids. Deletions cut 8 bases from V and 5 bases from J, with 18 bases between. The CDR3 DNA follows: TGTGCCAGTTCGTTTCGGACAGCTTTATATGGCTACACCTTC. Its translation is CASSFRTALYGYTF. The full variable domain, rest sourced from reference TRBV19 and TRBJ1-2, is DGGITQSPKYLFRKEGQNVTLSCEQNLNHDAMYWYRQDPGQGLRLIYYSQIVNDFQKGDIAEGYSVSREKKESFPLTVTSAQKNPTAFYLCASSFRTALYGYTFGSGTRLTVV.

The chain has TRBV6-5 and TRBJ1-4, with a weak D call TRBD1 (5 bases). V lost 6 bases to trimming and J lost 11 bases, with 13 bases between them. CDR1 MNHEY and CDR2 SVGAGI come from the germline V gene. CDR3 size: 12 residues. The CDR3 sequence is CASRRGREKLFF. The CDR3 DNA follows: TGTGCCAGCAGAAGGGGCCGGGAGAAACTGTTTTTT.

This clone was recorded only once. The chain employs TRBV27 and TRBJ2-7, with D possibly being TRBD1 (6 bases). CDR3 length: 15 residues. V lost 8 bases and J lost 1, with 18 bases in between. Germline V CDR1 and CDR2: MNHEY, SMNVEV (reference sequence). The CDR3 DNA sequence: TGTGCCAGCGGGGGTGGGTCAGGGGCTTCCTACGAGCAGTACTTC. It codes for CASGGGSGASYEQYF.

The chain is built from TRBV9 and TRBJ1-5; D call uncertain. The V end lost 6 bases, the J end lost 6 bases, and 7 bases lay between the germline ends. Germline V CDR1 and CDR2: SGDLS, YYNGEE. CDR3 length: 11 amino acids. CDR3 amino acids: CASKTIQPQHF. CDR3 nucleotides: TGTGCCAGCAAAACTATTCAGCCCCAGCATTTT.